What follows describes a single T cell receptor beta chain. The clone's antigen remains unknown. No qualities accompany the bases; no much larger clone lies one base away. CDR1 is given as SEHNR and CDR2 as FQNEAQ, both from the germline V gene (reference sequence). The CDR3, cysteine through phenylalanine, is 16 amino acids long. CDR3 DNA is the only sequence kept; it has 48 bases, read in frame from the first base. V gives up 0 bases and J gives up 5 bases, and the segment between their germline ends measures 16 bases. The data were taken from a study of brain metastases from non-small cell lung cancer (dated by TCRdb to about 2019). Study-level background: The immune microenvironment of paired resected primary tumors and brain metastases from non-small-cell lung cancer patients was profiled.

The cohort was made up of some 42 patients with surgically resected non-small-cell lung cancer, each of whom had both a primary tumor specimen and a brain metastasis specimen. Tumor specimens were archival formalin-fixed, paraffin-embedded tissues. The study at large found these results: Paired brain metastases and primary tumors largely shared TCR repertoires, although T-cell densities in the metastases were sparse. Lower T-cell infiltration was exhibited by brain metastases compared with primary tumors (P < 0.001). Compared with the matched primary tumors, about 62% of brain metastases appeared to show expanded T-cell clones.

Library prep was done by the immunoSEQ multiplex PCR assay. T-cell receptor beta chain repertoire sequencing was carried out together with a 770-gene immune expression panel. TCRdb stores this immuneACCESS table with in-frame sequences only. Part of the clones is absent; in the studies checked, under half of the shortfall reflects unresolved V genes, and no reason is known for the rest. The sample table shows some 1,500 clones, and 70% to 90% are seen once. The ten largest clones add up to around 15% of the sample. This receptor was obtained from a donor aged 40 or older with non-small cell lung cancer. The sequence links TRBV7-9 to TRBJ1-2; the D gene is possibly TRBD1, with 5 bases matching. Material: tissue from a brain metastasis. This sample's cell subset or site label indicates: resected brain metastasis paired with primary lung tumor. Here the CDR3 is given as CASSLAGDLVYYGYTF. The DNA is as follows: TGTGCCAGCAGCTTAGCCGGGGACCTCGTATATTATGGCTACACCTTC.